This TCR beta chain was identified in a study of naive and memory T cell subsets. Alpha and beta libraries were amplified separately from the second PCR onward. Study-level results: Possibly reflecting memory cells re-expressing CD45RA, a few larger clonotypes occurred in naive repertoires, especially CD8. Findings for naive and memory subsets could not be checked against ground truth. The power law exponent of TCR abundance differed between naive and memory cells.

Two oligonucleotides, mixed equimolar, formed the beta constant-region primer covering TRBC1 and TRBC2. Nested alpha and beta constant-region primers with the SP2 primer drove four PCR rounds on ligated cDNA. A 12-nucleotide UMI and the SP2 primer were added to the cDNA 3' end by oligonucleotide ligation. TCRdb itself ran the UMI-ligation and nested PCR reads through MiXCR, one entry per CDR3 protein. Of around 160,000 distinct CDR3 sequences in the sample, roughly 22% are singletons; the top ten hold roughly 0.1%. Many counts were recorded for this clonotype. Its antigen is not known. The CDR3 extends over 15 amino acids. The germline CDR1 and CDR2 sequences are SEHNR and FQNEAQ (reference sequence). V was pared by 2 bases and J by 3 bases, with 2 bases of the junction left unmatched.

The source material was naive CD4+ T cells from blood. The receptor was derived from a human donor in good health. J is TRBJ2-2 and V is TRBV7-9, with 8 bases matching TRBD2. The CDR3 reads CASSLTAGDTGELFF. The DNA for the CDR3 is TGTGCCAGCAGCTTAACAGCGGGAGACACCGGGGAGCTGTTTTTT.